This is a list of T cell receptor beta chains from one sample in a study of blood T cell repertoires in COVID-19. TCRdb keeps only in-frame clones here, not all; method: immunoSEQ multiplex PCR. The profile shows 300,000 to 350,000 clones, approximately 90% of them singletons. What was sequenced was peripheral blood. These receptors were collected from a woman in her thirties with COVID-19, enrolled during active disease. Both conserved end residues are part of each CDR3. A D gene is named only where the DNA matches it firmly. Size is stated for part of the rows, as once, few or many counts, or as a class when the clone is expanded.

d_gene	v_gene	abundance	j_gene	CDR3aa	CDR3nt
.	TRBV7-9	.	TRBJ1-5	CASSPDGGLNQPQHF	TGTGCCAGCAGCCCTGACGGGGGTCTCAATCAGCCCCAGCATTTT
.	TRBV19	few	TRBJ2-7	CATSARQDGYEQYF	TGTGCCACTTCCGCCCGACAGGACGGCTACGAGCAGTACTTC
.	TRBV28	once	TRBJ2-2	CASSFGPNTGELFF	TGTGCCAGCAGTTTTGGCCCAAACACCGGGGAGCTGTTTTTT
TRBD1	TRBV28	once	TRBJ1-2	CASRPGQGTYGYTF	TGTGCCAGCAGACCTGGACAGGGAACCTATGGCTACACCTTC
.	TRBV5-4	.	TRBJ1-2	CASSYGQNYGYTF	TGTGCCAGCAGCTACGGACAGAACTATGGCTACACCTTC
TRBD1	TRBV7-2	.	TRBJ1-1	CASSPLRGQGAFAEAFF	TGTGCCAGCAGCCCCCTTCGCGGACAGGGAGCTTTCGCTGAAGCTTTCTTT
.	TRBV28	.	TRBJ1-1	CASSLGYREAFF	TGTGCCAGCAGTTTAGGTTACAGGGAAGCTTTCTTT
.	TRBV6-2/TRBV6-3	.	TRBJ2-7	CASSYSQSYFSYEQYF	TGTGCCAGCAGTTATTCACAGTCCTATTTCTCCTACGAGCAGTACTTC
.	TRBV30	.	TRBJ1-5	CAWGSGGGNQPQHF	TGTGCCTGGGGGTCAGGAGGCGGAAATCAGCCCCAGCATTTT
.	TRBV7-6	.	TRBJ2-5	CASSLGTGGETQYF	TGTGCCAGCAGCCTCGGGACTGGAGGAGAGACCCAGTACTTC
.	TRBV9	.	TRBJ2-4	CASSVDGGLGKNIQYF	TGTGCCAGCAGCGTAGACGGGGGATTAGGCAAAAACATTCAGTACTTC
.	TRBV4-2	.	TRBJ1-2	CASSQVFGGENYGYTF	TGTGCCAGCAGCCAAGTATTCGGGGGAGAGAACTATGGCTACACCTTC
.	TRBV6-5	.	TRBJ2-7	CASSYVPPRVGNEQYF	TGTGCCAGCAGTTACGTACCCCCCAGGGTAGGGAACGAGCAGTACTTC
.	TRBV28	once	TRBJ1-3	CASSLGATGNTIYF	TGTGCCAGCAGTTTGGGGGCTACGGGAAACACCATATATTTT
.	TRBV19	.	TRBJ1-6	CASSIDQGNSPLHF	TGTGCCAGTAGTATAGATCAGGGGAATTCACCCCTCCACTTT
.	TRBV7-2	.	TRBJ2-3	CASSLRGSTDTQYF	TGTGCCAGCAGCTTGCGCGGTAGCACAGATACGCAGTATTTT
.	TRBV21-1	.	TRBJ1-5	CASRKRKTGRFNQPQHF	TGTGCCAGCAGGAAAAGGAAAACAGGACGGTTTAATCAGCCCCAGCATTTT
TRBD2	TRBV6-2/TRBV6-3	.	TRBJ2-1	CASSYSLGTSEYNEQFF	TGTGCCAGCAGTTACTCGCTCGGGACTAGCGAATACAATGAGCAGTTCTTC
.	TRBV12-5	.	TRBJ1-4	CASGLVLGQDLNEKLFF	TGTGCTAGTGGTTTGGTACTCGGGCAGGACTTAAATGAAAAACTGTTTTTT
.	TRBV20-1	.	TRBJ2-5	CSATGKETQYF	TGCAGTGCTACGGGGAAAGAGACCCAGTACTTC
TRBD1	TRBV29-1	.	TRBJ1-2	CSVVTGFYGYTF	TGCAGCGTCGTGACAGGGTTCTATGGCTACACCTTC
TRBD2	TRBV11-2	.	TRBJ2-5	CASSLGSGSETQYF	TGTGCCAGCAGCTTAGGTAGCGGGAGTGAGACCCAGTACTTC
.	TRBV6-1	.	TRBJ1-3	CASSELLGQISGNTIYF	TGTGCCAGCAGTGAATTACTAGGGCAGATCTCTGGAAACACCATATATTTT
TRBD2	TRBV18	.	TRBJ2-3	CASSPPWAGEITDTQYF	TGTGCCAGCTCACCACCTTGGGCGGGGGAGATCACAGATACGCAGTATTTT
.	TRBV4-2	once	TRBJ1-2	CASSLTELYGYTF	TGTGCCAGCAGCCTGACAGAGCTCTATGGCTACACCTTC
.	TRBV2	.	TRBJ1-2	CASELAGINYGYTF	TGTGCCAGCGAATTGGCAGGAATTAACTATGGCTACACCTTC
TRBD1	TRBV19	.	TRBJ1-5	CASSIATGTGVNQPQHF	TGTGCCAGTAGTATCGCTACCGGGACAGGGGTCAATCAGCCCCAGCATTTT
.	TRBV5-1	.	TRBJ2-3	CASSLVTPWDTQYF	TGCGCCAGCAGCTTGGTGACACCCTGGGATACGCAGTATTTT
TRBD1	TRBV3-1/TRBV3-2	.	TRBJ1-2	CASSQEITGGWGYTF	TGTGCCAGCAGCCAAGAGATCACAGGGGGCTGGGGCTACACCTTC
.	TRBV9	.	TRBJ1-5	CASSVDGFSNQPQHF	TGTGCCAGCAGCGTAGATGGCTTCAGCAATCAGCCCCAGCATTTT
TRBD1	TRBV7-8	.	TRBJ2-3	CASSPNRDRGNRQYF	TGTGCCAGCAGCCCGAATAGGGACAGGGGGAACAGGCAGTATTTT
.	TRBV19	.	TRBJ1-5	CASSIGKRQGIQPQHF	TGTGCCAGTAGTATAGGAAAGCGCCAGGGAATCCAGCCCCAGCATTTT
.	TRBV3-1/TRBV3-2	few	TRBJ1-5	CASSQDPSQPQHF	TGTGCCAGCAGCCAAGATCCTTCTCAGCCCCAGCATTTT
.	TRBV7-2	.	TRBJ2-7	CASSLRAGEQYF	TGTGCCAGCAGCTTAAGAGCCGGCGAGCAGTACTTC
TRBD1	TRBV6-5	.	TRBJ2-3	CASSFRDRLTDTQYF	TGTGCCAGCAGTTTTAGGGACAGGCTCACAGATACGCAGTATTTT
.	TRBV18	.	TRBJ2-7	CASSAGPSYEQYF	TGTGCCAGCTCAGCGGGACCGAGCTACGAGCAGTACTTC
TRBD2	TRBV7-6	.	TRBJ2-7	CASSLGAGERASYEQYF	TGTGCCAGCAGCTTAGGGGCGGGGGAGAGGGCCTCCTACGAGCAGTACTTC
.	TRBV5-6	.	TRBJ1-1	CASSLEGVANTEAFF	TGTGCCAGCAGCTTGGAAGGGGTTGCGAACACTGAAGCTTTCTTT
.	TRBV5-4	once	TRBJ1-3	CASAPSQGNTIYF	TGTGCCAGCGCCCCCTCTCAGGGAAACACCATATATTTT
TRBD1	TRBV5-1	.	TRBJ1-1	CASSVGQGDTEAFF	TGCGCCAGCAGCGTGGGACAGGGGGACACTGAAGCTTTCTTT
TRBD1	TRBV18	.	TRBJ1-1	CASSRTGAMNTEAFF	TGTGCCAGCTCAAGGACAGGGGCGATGAACACTGAAGCTTTCTTT